The 15 T cell receptor beta chains below all came from one sample that was sequenced in a study of CD8 T cell repertoires and HIV-1 epitope variants. Data came from immunoSEQ multiplex PCR; TCRdb stores just in-frame clones and leaves some out. The sample records about 95,000 clones, approximately 70% being singletons. Material: uncultured baseline CD8+ T cells from peripheral blood mononuclear cells (PBMCs). The receptors stem from a male donor with HIV.

The chain joins TRBV5-4 to TRBJ1-1; a weak D match, TRBD1 (5 bases). CDR1 is SGHNT and CDR2 is YYREEE in the germline V gene (reference sequence). The CDR3 sequence is 13 residues long. Trimming took off 3 bases at V and 12 bases at J, with 18 bases between the two ends. CDR3 residues: CASSSGGTTTTFF. The CDR3 DNA follows: TGTGCCAGCAGCTCCGGGGGGACCACGACAACTTTCTTT.

V and J are TRBV6-5 and TRBJ2-7; D remains unclear. Germline V gives CDR1 MNHEY, CDR2 SVGAGI. This CDR3 comprises 13 residues. The ends were cut back, 4 bases at V and 2 bases at J, with 9 bases in the middle. This CDR3 reads CASSWNYPYEQYF. As DNA, the CDR3 is TGTGCCAGCAGTTGGAACTACCCCTACGAGCAGTACTTC.

This chain links TRBV19 with TRBJ1-2; 9 bases line up with TRBD1. Germline CDR1 reads LNHDA; CDR2 reads SQIVND (reference sequence). This CDR3 region has 15 residues. The V segment lost 7 bases and the J segment 0 bases; nucleotides outside the gene matches: 6. CDR3 in amino acids: CASKGTGRTNYGYTF. Written as DNA, the CDR3 is TGTGCCAGTAAGGGGACAGGGAGGACTAACTATGGCTACACCTTC.

On this clone itself: Other DNA variants within this sample encode the same CDR3. The J gene is TRBJ2-5, the V gene TRBV18; no definite D call. Trimming stripped 3 bases from V and 2 bases from J, with 7 bases between. Germline V lookup: CDR1 KGHSH, CDR2 LQKENI. This CDR3 contains 13 residues. The CDR3 sequence: CASSPLGQETQYF. Here the CDR3 DNA reads TGTGCCAGCTCACCTCTGGGGCAAGAGACCCAGTACTTC.

The CDR3 nucleotides read TGTGCCAGCAGCGCCCCCTCCCCAGGGGGCCAGAATGAAAAACTGTTTTTT. Translating it yields CASSAPSPGGQNEKLFF. V usage is TRBV13 and J usage is TRBJ1-4; the match to TRBD1 covers 8 bases. The CDR3 sequence is 17 residues long. Germline V gives CDR1 PRHDT, CDR2 FYEKMQ (reference sequence). V dropped 5 bases and J dropped 5; count of bases not matched to a gene: 13.

CDR3 DNA: TGTGCCAGTAGCCAGAGACAGGGTAACACCGGGGAGCTGTTTTTT. It specifies CASSQRQGNTGELFF. This chain connects TRBV19 to TRBJ2-2; 7 positions agree with TRBD1. This CDR3 region has 15 residues. J was trimmed by 2 bases and V by 6 bases; bases with no gene match: 6. Germline CDR1 reads LNHDA; CDR2 reads SQIVND (reference sequence).

This clone was counted a few times. The gene calls are TRBV15 and TRBJ2-1; D ambiguous. The germline V and J ends were trimmed by 1 base and 3 bases, with 10 bases remaining between them. There are 15 residues in the CDR3. Looked up from germline, CDR1 is LNHNV and CDR2 is YYDKDF (reference sequence). CDR3 coding DNA: TGTGCCACCAGCAGAGTAGGGATAGACTACAATGAGCAGTTCTTC. Translation gives CATSRVGIDYNEQFF. Full variable domain (outside the CDR3, taken from reference TRBV15 and TRBJ2-1): DAMVIQNPRYQVTQFGKPVTLSCSQTLNHNVMYWYQQKSSQAPKLLFHYYDKDFNNEADTPDNFQSRRPNTSFCFLDIRSPGLGDTAMYLCATSRVGIDYNEQFFGPGTRLTVL.

This chain connects TRBV7-2 to TRBJ2-7, with 7 bases identical to TRBD2. The CDR3 spans 12 residues. Germline V CDR1 and CDR2: SGHTA, FQGNSA. J gave up 7 bases and V 5 bases, and 5 bases lay outside the gene matches. The CDR3: CASSPGAGEQYF. The CDR3 coding sequence is TGTGCCAGCAGCCCGGGAGCGGGAGAGCAGTACTTC.

This sequence joins TRBV7-3 and TRBJ2-7, with D unresolved. Germline values: CDR1 SGHTA, CDR2 FQGTGA. CDR3 size: 15 residues. Trimming took 6 bases from V and 2 from J, leaving 17 bases between them. The CDR3, as DNA: TGTGCCAGCAGTACTGACACCACTCTAACCTACGAGCAGTACTTC. Protein product: CASSTDTTLTYEQYF.

This clone was counted ten times or more. V gene TRBV9 combines with J gene TRBJ2-2; no definite D call. CDR1 is SGDLS and CDR2 is YYNGEE in the germline V gene. This CDR3 region has 15 residues. V was trimmed by 0 bases and J by 5 bases, leaving 11 bases between them. CDR3 nucleotide sequence: TGTGCCAGCAGCGTAGTGGGGTTGCCAACCGGGGAGCTGTTTTTT. The encoded protein is CASSVVGLPTGELFF.

This chain links TRBV28 with TRBJ2-2, with a weak D call TRBD1 (7 bases). Between the trimmed V and J ends, which lost 6 bases and 0 bases, there was a span of 11 bases. This CDR3 contains 15 residues. Germline CDR1 is MDHEN and CDR2 is SYDVKM. The CDR3 loop is CASSGGTANTGELFF. DNA of the CDR3: TGTGCCAGCAGCGGCGGGACAGCGAACACCGGGGAGCTGTTTTTT.

Here the CDR3 DNA reads TGTGCCAGTAGTATGGATTTTGAAAACATTCAGTACTTC. Translated, it gives CASSMDFENIQYF. The rearrangement joins TRBV19 to TRBJ2-4; D unresolved. The length of the CDR3 is 13 residues. CDR1 LNHDA and CDR2 SQIVND come from the germline V gene (reference sequence). Trimming took off 3 bases at V and 5 bases at J, with 8 bases between the two ends.

This clone was found many times. The genes are TRBV5-1 and TRBJ2-1; the D gene is possibly TRBD1 (5 bases). Germline V gives CDR1 SGHRS, CDR2 YFSETQ. Trimming took off 4 bases at V and 6 bases at J, with 8 bases between the two ends. The CDR3 is 12 amino acids. The CDR3 DNA sequence: TGCGCCAGCAGCGTGCAGGGCAATGAGCAGTTCTTC. This encodes CASSVQGNEQFF.

This clone was picked up a small number of times. The gene calls are TRBV12-2 and TRBJ2-7; TRBD2 is the table's D call and was not checked against the DNA. TRBV12-2 is a known pseudogene. The CDR3 totals 14 residues. The DNA of the CDR3 is TGTGCAAGTCCGCGGACACTAGCGGAGAACGAGCAGTACTTC. Its protein is CASPRTLAENEQYF.

In its sample, this clone was seen a few times. The V and J genes are TRBV10-3 and TRBJ2-1; D might be TRBD1 or TRBD2, each matching 5 bases. With 5 bases removed from V and 4 bases from J, the gap between germline ends came to 18 bases. Germline V gene sequence: CDR1 ENHRY, CDR2 SYGVKD. The CDR3 contains 16 residues. This CDR3 reads CAISPQRGTAYNEQFF. The CDR3 nucleotides are TGTGCCATCAGTCCGCAGAGAGGGACCGCTTACAATGAGCAGTTCTTC.